This entry concerns a single T cell receptor (beta chain). The antigen remains unidentified. The germline V gene has CDR1 SGHDN and CDR2 FVKESK. Trimming cost V 0 bases and J 10 bases, with 10 bases left between them. The CDR3 loop spans 14 amino acids. MiXCR, applied by TCRdb to the RT-PCR reads, yields one record per CDR3 protein. The sample yields about 160,000 distinct CDR3 sequences, 11% seen once. This sample was included in a study of response to subunit inactivated influenza vaccine. Study results and caveats: A suggestion made by the authors is that each seasonal influenza vaccination recruits few new T cells.

The sequenced sample was non-naive T cells sorted from PBMCs, obtained roughly 45 days after vaccination. This clonotype was obtained from a man in his fifties or sixties who received an inactivated influenza vaccine. The chain couples TRBV14 to TRBJ1-6; D not resolved. The CDR3 sequence: CASSQEIRLSPLHF. CDR3 DNA sequence: TGTGCCAGCAGCCAAGAGATCAGACTCTCACCCCTCCACTTT. Full variable domain (missing parts from reference TRBV14 and TRBJ1-6): EAGVTQFPSHSVIEKGQTVTLRCDPISGHDNLYWYRRVMGKEIKFLLHFVKESKQDESGMPNNRFLAERTGGTYSTLKVQPAELEDSGVYFCASSQEIRLSPLHFGNGTRLTVT.